This T cell receptor beta chain comes out of a study of T cell responses to AZD1222 COVID-19 vaccine. Study-wide context: Analyses pooled second doses at about 4 or about 12 weeks. Points from the study as a whole: Unmutated variant regions are reportedly targeted by nearly half of spike-specific TCRs. Donors were chiefly white British, with a greater number of females, and clonal diversity was perhaps underestimated.

With respect to this clone: The antigen is unknown.

Method: immunoSEQ multiplex PCR; TCRdb's copy keeps in-frame clones and lacks some. Of approximately 94,000 clones in the sample, roughly nine tenths were seen once. V shed 3 bases and J shed 3 bases, with 7 bases lying between them. Germline V CDR1 and CDR2: SGHVS, FQNEAQ. CDR3 length: 13 residues. The sample consisted of peripheral blood, taken on day 0 of AZD1222 vaccination. V is TRBV7-8 and J is TRBJ2-3; D call uncertain. The sequence came from an adult in good health. The CDR3 sequence: CASSFLRTDTQYF. The CDR3 DNA reads as TGTGCCAGCAGCTTCCTGAGGACAGATACGCAGTATTTT.